The T cell receptor (beta chain) described here comes from a study of identical twins. TCRdb recomputed calls from the 5' RACE reads with MiXCR, one row per CDR3 protein. The table lists roughly 350,000 distinct CDR3 sequences, roughly 9% of them singletons. Regarding the study as a whole: The authors noted that invariant MAIT and iNKT cells could partly confound zero-insertion analyses. Cross-sectional statistics, not tracking of the same donors, supported the conclusions.

With no exceptions, donors were healthy Caucasians. Germline V gene sequence: CDR1 MNHNS, CDR2 SASEGT. The CDR3 has 17 amino acids. Trimming took 2 bases from V and 1 from J; bases not matched to a gene: 9. The sample holds a few counts of this clonotype. Its antigen remains unidentified. This clonotype was obtained from a woman aged 45-65 years in good health. Material: naive T cells sorted from blood. The chain recombines TRBV6-1 with TRBJ2-3; 7 bases map to TRBD2. The CDR3 reads CASSEQVASGGTDTQYF. CDR3 bases: TGTGCCAGCAGTGAACAAGTCGCTAGCGGAGGCACAGATACGCAGTATTTT.